At least ten counts were recorded for the clone carrying this T cell receptor (beta chain). Each CDR3 protein gets one entry after TCRdb re-called the RT-PCR reads with MiXCR. The sample holds hundreds of thousands of distinct CDR3 sequences; over 9% are singletons and the top ten take roughly 9.6%. The entry originates in a study of response to subunit inactivated influenza vaccine. V trimming: 6 bases; J trimming: 1 base; junction bases outside the gene matches: 3. Per germline, CDR1 SGHTA and CDR2 FQGNSA. The CDR3 runs to 16 residues. These records were also assigned to another study, of T cells expressing NK-cell markers. That paper notes: In generating TCR beta cDNA, 5'RACE template switching with UMIs was used. The sorts in several experiments were restricted to alpha-beta TCR T cells by an anti-gamma-delta TCR antibody.

The chain links TRBV7-2 to TRBJ2-3; 14 nucleotides line up with TRBD2. The sample was PBMCs from blood, taken on the day of vaccination. This receptor was identified in a man aged 45-65 years who received an inactivated influenza vaccine. The CDR3 loop reads CASSSGLAGGTDTQYF. The CDR3 bases are TGTGCCAGCAGTTCGGGACTAGCGGGGGGCACAGATACGCAGTATTTT.